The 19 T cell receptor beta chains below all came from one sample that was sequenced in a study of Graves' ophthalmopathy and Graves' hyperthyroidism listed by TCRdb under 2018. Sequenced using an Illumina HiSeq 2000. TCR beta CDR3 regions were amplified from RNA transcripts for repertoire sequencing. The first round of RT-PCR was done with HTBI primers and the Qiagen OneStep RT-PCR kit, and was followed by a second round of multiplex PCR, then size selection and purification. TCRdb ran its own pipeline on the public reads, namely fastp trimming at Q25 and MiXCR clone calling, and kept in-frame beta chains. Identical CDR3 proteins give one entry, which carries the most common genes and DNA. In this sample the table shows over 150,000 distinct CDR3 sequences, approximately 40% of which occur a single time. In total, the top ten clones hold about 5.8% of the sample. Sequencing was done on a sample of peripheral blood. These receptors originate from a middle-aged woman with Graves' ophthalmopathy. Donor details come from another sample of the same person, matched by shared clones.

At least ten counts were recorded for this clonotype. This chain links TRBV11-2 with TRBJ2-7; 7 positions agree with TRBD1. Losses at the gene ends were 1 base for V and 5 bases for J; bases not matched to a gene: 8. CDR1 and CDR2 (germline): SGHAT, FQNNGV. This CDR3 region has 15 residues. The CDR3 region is CASSLVYRGLDEQYF. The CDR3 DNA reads TGTGCCAGCAGCTTAGTTTATAGGGGGCTAGACGAGCAGTACTTC.

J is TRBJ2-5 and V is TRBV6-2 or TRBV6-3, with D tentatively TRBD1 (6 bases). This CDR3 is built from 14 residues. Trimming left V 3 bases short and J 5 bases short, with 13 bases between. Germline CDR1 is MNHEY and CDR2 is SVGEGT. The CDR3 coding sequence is TGTGCCAGCAGTTATTCAGGGGTTGTGGAGACCCAGTACTTC. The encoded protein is CASSYSGVVETQYF.

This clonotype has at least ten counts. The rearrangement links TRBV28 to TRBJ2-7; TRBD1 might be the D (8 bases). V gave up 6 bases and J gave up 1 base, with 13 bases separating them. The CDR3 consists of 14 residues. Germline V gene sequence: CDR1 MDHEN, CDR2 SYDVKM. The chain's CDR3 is CASRNRGGSYEQYF. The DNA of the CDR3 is TGTGCCAGCAGGAACAGGGGGGGATCCTACGAGCAGTACTTC.

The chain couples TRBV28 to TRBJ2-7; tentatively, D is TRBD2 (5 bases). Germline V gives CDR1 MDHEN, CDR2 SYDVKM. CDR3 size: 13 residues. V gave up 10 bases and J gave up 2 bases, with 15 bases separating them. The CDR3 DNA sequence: TGTGCCACCTCGAGGGCCCGCCCCTACGAGCAGTACTTC. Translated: CATSRARPYEQYF.

CDR3 nucleotides: TGTGCCAGCAGCTTAGGCCCACCAGGGACTGCCACCTACGAGCAGTACTTC. Translated: CASSLGPPGTATYEQYF. This chain connects TRBV11-2 to TRBJ2-7, with D possibly matching TRBD2 (6 bases). V lost 1 base to trimming and J lost 2 bases, with 18 bases between them. CDR1 and CDR2 from the germline V gene are SGHAT and FQNNGV. This CDR3 is built from 17 residues. The whole variable domain, remainder taken from reference TRBV11-2 and TRBJ2-7, is EAGVAQSPRYKIIEKRQSVAFWCNPISGHATLYWYQQILGQGPKLLIQFQNNGVVDDSQLPKDRFSAERLKGVDSTLKIQPAKLEDSAVYLCASSLGPPGTATYEQYFGPGTRLTVT.

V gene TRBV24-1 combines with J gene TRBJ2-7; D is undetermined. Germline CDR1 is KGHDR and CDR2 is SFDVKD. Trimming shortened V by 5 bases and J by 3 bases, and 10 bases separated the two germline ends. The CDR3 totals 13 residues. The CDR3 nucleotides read TGTGCCACCAGTGGACCCGATGGCTACGAGCAGTACTTC. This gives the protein CATSGPDGYEQYF.

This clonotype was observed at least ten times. Here the CDR3 DNA reads TGTGCCAGCAGTTACGGACGGGCCTCTGGAAACACCATATATTTT. Its protein product is CASSYGRASGNTIYF. The J gene is TRBJ1-3, the V gene TRBV12-3 or TRBV12-4; unclear D gene. The CDR3 runs 15 residues. The V end was cut by 4 bases, the J end by 0 bases, with 10 bases between.

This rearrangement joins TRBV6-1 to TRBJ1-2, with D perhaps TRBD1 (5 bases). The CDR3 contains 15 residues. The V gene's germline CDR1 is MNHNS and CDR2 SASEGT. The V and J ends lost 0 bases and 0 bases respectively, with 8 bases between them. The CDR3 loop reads CASSEAGQPNYGYTF. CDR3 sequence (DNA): TGTGCCAGCAGTGAAGCCGGACAACCTAACTATGGCTACACCTTC.

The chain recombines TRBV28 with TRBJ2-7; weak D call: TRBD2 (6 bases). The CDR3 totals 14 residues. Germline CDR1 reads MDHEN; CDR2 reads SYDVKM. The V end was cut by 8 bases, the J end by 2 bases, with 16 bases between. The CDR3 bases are TGTGCCAGCCATGACCGGCGGGGAACCTACGAGCAGTACTTC. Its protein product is CASHDRRGTYEQYF.

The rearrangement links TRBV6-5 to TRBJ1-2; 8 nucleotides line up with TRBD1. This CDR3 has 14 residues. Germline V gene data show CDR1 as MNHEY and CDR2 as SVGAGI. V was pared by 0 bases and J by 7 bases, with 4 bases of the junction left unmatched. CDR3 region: CASSYSSGGGGYTF. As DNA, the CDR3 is TGTGCCAGCAGTTACTCGTCAGGGGGCGGTGGCTACACCTTC.

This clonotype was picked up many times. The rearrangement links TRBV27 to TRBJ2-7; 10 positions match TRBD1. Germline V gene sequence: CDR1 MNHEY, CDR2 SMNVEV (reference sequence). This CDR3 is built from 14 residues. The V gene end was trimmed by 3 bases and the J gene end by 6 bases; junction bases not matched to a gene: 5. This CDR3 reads CASSLRDRGSEQYF. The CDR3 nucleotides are TGTGCCAGCAGTTTGCGGGACAGGGGTTCCGAGCAGTACTTC.

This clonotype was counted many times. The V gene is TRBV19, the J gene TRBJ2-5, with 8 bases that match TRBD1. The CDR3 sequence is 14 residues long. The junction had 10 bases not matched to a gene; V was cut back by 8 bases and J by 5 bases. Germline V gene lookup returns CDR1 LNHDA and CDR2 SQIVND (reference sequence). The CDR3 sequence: CASSRTGTKETQYF. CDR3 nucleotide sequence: TGTGCCAGTTCCCGGACAGGGACGAAGGAGACCCAGTACTTC.

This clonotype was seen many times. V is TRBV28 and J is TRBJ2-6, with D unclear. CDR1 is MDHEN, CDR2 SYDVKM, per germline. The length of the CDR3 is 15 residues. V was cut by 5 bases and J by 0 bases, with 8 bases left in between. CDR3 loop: CASSEQHSGANVLTF. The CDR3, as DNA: TGTGCCAGCAGTGAACAGCACTCTGGGGCCAACGTCCTGACTTTC. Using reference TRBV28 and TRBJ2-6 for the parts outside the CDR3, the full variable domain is DVKVTQSSRYLVKRTGEKVFLECVQDMDHENMFWYRQDPGLGLRLIYFSYDVKMKEKGDIPEGYSVSREKKERFSLILESASTNQTSMYLCASSEQHSGANVLTFGAGSRLTVL.

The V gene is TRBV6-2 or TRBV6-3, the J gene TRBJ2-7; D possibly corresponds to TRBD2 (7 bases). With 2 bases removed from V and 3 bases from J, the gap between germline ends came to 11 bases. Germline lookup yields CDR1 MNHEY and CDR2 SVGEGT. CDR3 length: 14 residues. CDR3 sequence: CASSYRGTNYEQYF. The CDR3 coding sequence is TGTGCCAGCAGTTACAGGGGGACTAACTACGAGCAGTACTTC.

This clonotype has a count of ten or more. The CDR3 DNA follows: TGTGCCAGCAGTTACTCGACAGGGGTACCCGGGGAGCTGTTTTTT. Amino acids: CASSYSTGVPGELFF. The genes are TRBV6-5 and TRBJ2-2, with TRBD1 matching 8 bases. Germline CDR1 MNHEY, CDR2 SVGAGI. The CDR3 consists of 15 residues. V shed 0 bases, J shed 6 bases, and the junction held 3 bases outside the gene matches.

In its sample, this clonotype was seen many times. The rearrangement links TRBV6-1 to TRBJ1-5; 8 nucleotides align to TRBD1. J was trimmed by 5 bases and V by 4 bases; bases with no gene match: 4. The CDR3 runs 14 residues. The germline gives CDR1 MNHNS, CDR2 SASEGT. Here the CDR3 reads CASSVGQGHQPQHF. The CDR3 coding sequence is TGTGCCAGCAGTGTCGGACAGGGACATCAGCCCCAGCATTTT.

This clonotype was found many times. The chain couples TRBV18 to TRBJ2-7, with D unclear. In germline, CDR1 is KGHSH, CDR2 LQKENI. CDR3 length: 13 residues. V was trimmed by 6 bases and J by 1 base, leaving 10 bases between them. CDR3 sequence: CASSAGQSYEQYF. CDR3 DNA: TGTGCCAGCTCCGCTGGGCAGTCCTACGAGCAGTACTTC. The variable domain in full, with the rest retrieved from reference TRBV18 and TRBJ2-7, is NAGVMQNPRHLVRRRGQEARLRCSPMKGHSHVYWYRQLPEEGLKFMVYLQKENIIDESGMPKERFSAEFPKEGPSILRIQQVVRGDSAAYFCASSAGQSYEQYFGPGTRLTVT.

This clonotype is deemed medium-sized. This CDR3 reads CASSYRGIPNTGELFF. In DNA, the CDR3 is TGTGCCAGCAGTTACCGGGGGATCCCGAACACCGGGGAGCTGTTTTTT. V and J are TRBV6-5 and TRBJ2-2; D is possibly TRBD2 (6 bases). V lost 2 bases and J 0 bases, leaving 10 bases between the germline ends. Germline V gene sequence: CDR1 MNHEY, CDR2 SVGAGI. The CDR3 has 16 amino acids.

In DNA, the CDR3 is TGCAGCGTTGAAGGGTTCAGCCAAGAGACCCAGTACTTC. This sequence encodes CSVEGFSQETQYF. The J gene is TRBJ2-5, the V gene TRBV29-1; D gene ambiguous. CDR3 length: 13 residues. V gave up 1 base and J gave up 1 base, with 7 bases separating them. CDR1 SQVTM and CDR2 ANQGSEA come from the germline V gene.